Reported below is one T cell receptor beta chain. This entry comes from a study of blood T cell repertoires in COVID-19. This CDR3 has 14 residues. Germline CDR1 and CDR2: MNHEY and SVGEGT. V lost 5 bases and J lost 6; bases outside the gene matches: 6. Generated by immunoSEQ multiplex PCR, the TCRdb table keeps only in-frame clones and is missing some. This repertoire shows fewer than 250,000 clones, roughly nine tenths found once; its top ten account for approximately 10%. Input material: PBMCs or T cells enriched from blood (not recorded which). This clonotype originated in a man aged 25-45 years who had recovered from COVID-19. The chain carries TRBV6-2 or TRBV6-3 and TRBJ1-2, with 10 bases that match TRBD1. For the CDR3, the DNA is TGTGCCAGCAGTGGCCCGGGACAGGGGCATGGCTACACCTTC. The encoded protein is CASSGPGQGHGYTF.